These 32 T cell receptor beta chains came from one sample sequenced in a study of blood T cells in healthy people across ages. Combining a sample-barcoded 5' primer with a J-beta primer mix, a second PCR ran for about 6 to 11 cycles. From the 5' RACE reads, TCRdb called clonotypes with MiXCR, one entry per CDR3 protein. The table includes 1.6 million or so distinct CDR3 sequences, roughly 32% detected once. The specimen was blood. These receptors originate from a woman in her twenties or thirties in good health.

This clonotype was seen a few times. This chain connects TRBV5-1 to TRBJ2-3; TRBD2 aligns across 14 bases. This CDR3 region has 20 residues. Trimming at V came to 4 bases and at J to 3 bases, leaving 16 bases not matched to a gene. Per germline, CDR1 SGHRS and CDR2 YFSETQ. CDR3 protein: CASSAGTSGGLSQNTDTQYF. CDR3 bases: TGCGCCAGCAGCGCGGGGACTAGCGGGGGCCTATCTCAAAATACAGATACGCAGTATTTT.

The V call is TRBV10-3, the J call TRBJ1-1; no reliable D call. Between the trimmed V and J ends, which lost 2 bases and 7 bases, there was a span of 17 bases. The CDR3 covers 15 residues. Germline V gives CDR1 ENHRY, CDR2 SYGVKD. CDR3: CAISENLGRRFEAFF. DNA for the CDR3: TGTGCCATCAGTGAGAATTTAGGCAGACGTTTTGAAGCTTTCTTT.

The chain is built from TRBV12-3 or TRBV12-4 and TRBJ2-2; D possibly matches TRBD1 or TRBD2 (5 bases each). The CDR3 spans 13 residues. V lost 7 bases and J lost 8, with 14 bases in between. The CDR3 DNA reads as TGTGCCAGCAACCGGGACCCCCGAGGGGAGCTGTTTTTT. It yields the protein CASNRDPRGELFF.

This clonotype was seen only a few times. This sequence joins TRBV27 and TRBJ1-2, with 9 bases aligning to TRBD1. The V segment lost 7 bases and the J segment 8 bases; nucleotides outside the gene matches: 11. Germline V gene sequence: CDR1 MNHEY, CDR2 SMNVEV (reference sequence). This CDR3 has 14 residues. The CDR3 DNA reads TGTGCCAGCAACCCAAGGGCCGGGACAGGGGGCTACACCTTC. Its protein product is CASNPRAGTGGYTF.

This clonotype was detected only a few times. This sequence joins TRBV5-6 and TRBJ2-5; 7 bases agree with TRBD1. Germline assignment: CDR1 SGHDT and CDR2 YYEEEE. The V segment lost 4 bases and the J segment 3 bases; nucleotides outside the gene matches: 6. CDR3 length: 14 residues. CDR3 region: CASSDPQGKETQYF. CDR3 sequence (DNA): TGTGCCAGCAGCGATCCACAGGGGAAAGAGACCCAGTACTTC.

This clonotype showed up just a few times. The V and J genes are TRBV6-5 and TRBJ2-7; D is unresolved. The germline V gene encodes CDR1 MNHEY and CDR2 SVGAGI. The V end was cut by 8 bases, the J end by 3 bases, with 11 bases between. The CDR3 sequence is 12 residues long. CDR3 coding DNA: TGTGCCAGCGCTGGAGAACGCTACGAGCAGTACTTC. This gives the protein CASAGERYEQYF.

This clonotype was observed a few times. The chain employs TRBV7-6 and TRBJ2-1; D may be TRBD1 (6 bases). V was shortened by 1 base and J by 5 bases, with 18 bases between the two germline ends. Germline lookup yields CDR1 SGHVS and CDR2 FNYEAQ. CDR3 size: 17 residues. CDR3 sequence: CASSLVQGSPRDNEQFF. The CDR3 nucleotides are TGTGCCAGCAGCTTAGTACAGGGATCCCCTAGGGACAATGAGCAGTTCTTC.

The genes are TRBV6-4 and TRBJ2-5, with 8 bases fitting TRBD1. The CDR3 totals 14 residues. CDR1 MRHNA and CDR2 SNTAGT come from the germline V gene. The V segment lost 8 bases and the J segment 2 bases; nucleotides outside the gene matches: 7. CDR3 amino acids: CASGIWTGQETQYF. The DNA of the CDR3 is TGTGCCAGCGGGATCTGGACAGGGCAAGAGACCCAGTACTTC.

This clonotype was seen more than once but under ten times. The rearrangement uses TRBV11-2 and TRBJ2-1; the D is unclear. The germline CDR1 and CDR2 sequences are SGHAT and FQNNGV. V was trimmed by 1 base and J by 10 bases, leaving 8 bases between them. There are 12 residues in the CDR3. CDR3 residues: CASSLGYWEQFF. CDR3 bases: TGTGCCAGCAGCTTAGGCTACTGGGAGCAGTTCTTC.

This clonotype appeared a few times. V usage is TRBV20-1 and J usage is TRBJ1-1; 12 nucleotides align to TRBD1. The V gene's germline CDR1 is DFQATT and CDR2 SNEGSKA (reference sequence). The CDR3 is 13 residues long. Trimming removed 6 bases from V and 7 bases from J; junction bases left unmatched: 6. The CDR3 reads CSARDRGQGEAFF. As DNA, the CDR3 is TGCAGTGCGCGGGACAGGGGGCAGGGTGAAGCTTTCTTT.

This clonotype was picked up a small number of times. The V call is TRBV20-1, the J call TRBJ2-7; a possible D gene is TRBD2 (5 bases). V was pared by 1 base and J by 3 bases, with 10 bases between. This CDR3 is 13 amino acids long. CDR1 and CDR2 from the germline V gene are DFQATT and SNEGSKA (reference sequence). Here the CDR3 DNA reads TGCAGTGCTAGAGTTGGACTTTTCTACGAGCAGTACTTC. Translating it yields CSARVGLFYEQYF.

The V and J genes are TRBV14 and TRBJ2-3, with D uncertain. The CDR3 has 14 amino acids. Trimming removed 4 bases from V and 2 bases from J, with 10 bases in between. CDR1 and CDR2 (germline): SGHDN, FVKESK. The CDR3 protein is CASSPWTHTDTQYF. DNA of the CDR3: TGTGCCAGCAGCCCCTGGACCCACACAGATACGCAGTATTTT. Combining the CDR3 with reference TRBV14 and TRBJ2-3 gives the whole variable domain EAGVTQFPSHSVIEKGQTVTLRCDPISGHDNLYWYRRVMGKEIKFLLHFVKESKQDESGMPNNRFLAERTGGTYSTLKVQPAELEDSGVYFCASSPWTHTDTQYFGPGTRLTVL.

This rearrangement joins TRBV7-9 to TRBJ2-3, with D possibly being TRBD1 (6 bases). The V end was cut by 3 bases, the J end by 4 bases, with 11 bases between. Per the germline V gene, CDR1 is SEHNR and CDR2 is FQNEAQ (reference sequence). The CDR3 spans 14 residues. This CDR3 is CASSLQGRADTQYF. In DNA form, the CDR3 reads TGTGCCAGCAGCTTGCAGGGGCGCGCAGATACGCAGTATTTT.

V and J are TRBV28 and TRBJ2-1, with D possibly being TRBD2 (6 bases). CDR3 length equals 16 residues. Per the germline V gene, CDR1 is MDHEN and CDR2 is SYDVKM. Between the trimmed V and J ends, which lost 5 bases and 4 bases, there was a span of 18 bases. In nucleotides, the CDR3 is TGTGCCAGCAGTCCGGCCTCTACAGGAGGGTACAATGAGCAGTTCTTC. Amino acid sequence: CASSPASTGGYNEQFF.

In this sample, this clonotype turned up a few times. V gene TRBV3-1 combines with J gene TRBJ2-7; no definite D call. Trimming removed 6 bases from V and 0 bases from J, with 12 bases in between. The germline V gene encodes CDR1 LGHDT and CDR2 YNNKEL (reference sequence). This CDR3 contains 14 residues. CDR3 coding DNA: TGTGCCAGCAGTCCCCTCCGGCACTCCTACGAGCAGTACTTC. It codes for CASSPLRHSYEQYF.

A remark on this clonotype: Mismatch with germline at one junction end may stem from a read error. The genes are TRBV10-3 and TRBJ1-2, with TRBD1 identical over 7 bases. The CDR3 totals 15 residues. Germline assignment: CDR1 ENHRY and CDR2 SYGVKD. CDR3 sequence: CTISGTVRANYGYTF. The CDR3 DNA is TGTACCATCAGTGGGACAGTTAGAGCTAACTATGGCTACACCTTC.

This clonotype appeared a few times. The chain carries TRBV5-1 and TRBJ2-1; D is perhaps TRBD1 or TRBD2 (6 bases each). The CDR3 is 15 residues long. Germline V gene lookup returns CDR1 SGHRS and CDR2 YFSETQ. V dropped 6 bases and J dropped 3 bases, with 16 bases sitting between them. The DNA for the CDR3 is TGCGCCAGCAACCCGGAGGGGGGCCTCTACAATGAGCAGTTCTTC. Translated, it gives CASNPEGGLYNEQFF. Variable domain in full (rest from reference TRBV5-1 and TRBJ2-1): KAGVTQTPRYLIKTRGQQVTLSCSPISGHRSVSWYQQTPGQGLQFLFEYFSETQRNKGNFPGRFSGRQFSNSRSEMNVSTLELGDSALYLCASNPEGGLYNEQFFGPGTRLTVL.

There are many counts of this clonotype. The CDR3 DNA reads as TGTGCCAGCAGTTCGGGCCTACTAGAGCAGTACTTC. Its translation: CASSSGLLEQYF. This sequence joins TRBV27 and TRBJ2-7; D gene ambiguous. The CDR3 spans 12 residues. Trimming pared 4 bases from V and 7 bases from J, leaving 11 bases between. Germline CDR1 MNHEY, CDR2 SMNVEV (reference sequence).

V is TRBV18 and J is TRBJ2-7; 9 nucleotides align to TRBD1. The CDR3 covers 13 residues. After removal of 6 bases from V and 5 bases from J, the junction contained 5 bases not matched to a gene. Germline CDR1 and CDR2: KGHSH and LQKENI. CDR3 region: CASSQQGADEQYF. The CDR3 DNA reads TGTGCCAGCTCTCAACAGGGGGCTGACGAGCAGTACTTC. Complete variable domain (other parts from reference TRBV18 and TRBJ2-7): NAGVMQNPRHLVRRRGQEARLRCSPMKGHSHVYWYRQLPEEGLKFMVYLQKENIIDESGMPKERFSAEFPKEGPSILRIQQVVRGDSAAYFCASSQQGADEQYFGPGTRLTVT.

The chain employs TRBV20-1 and TRBJ1-2, with 9 bases aligning to TRBD1. After removal of 7 bases from V and 2 bases from J, the junction contained 11 bases not matched to a gene. The CDR3 has 15 amino acids. From germline, CDR1 is DFQATT and CDR2 SNEGSKA (reference sequence). The CDR3 spells CSGVGQGGKNYGYTF. The CDR3 DNA is TGCAGTGGGGTGGGACAGGGAGGAAAAAACTATGGCTACACCTTC.

This clonotype has a handful of counts. The chain recombines TRBV3-1 with TRBJ2-5; the match to TRBD2 covers 8 bases. In germline, CDR1 is LGHDT, CDR2 YNNKEL (reference sequence). The CDR3 length is 15 residues. V shed 11 bases and J 5 bases; nucleotides not matched to a gene: 16. This chain's CDR3 is CAAVSRGGRGETQYF. The CDR3 nucleotides are TGTGCCGCCGTAAGCCGCGGGGGGCGGGGGGAGACCCAGTACTTC.

This sequence joins TRBV9 and TRBJ2-1, with D tentatively TRBD2 (6 bases). The CDR3 runs 16 residues. Germline-derived CDR1 and CDR2 are SGDLS and YYNGEE. V lost 0 bases and J 3 bases, leaving 13 bases between the germline ends. The CDR3 sequence is CASSVGGGTIYNEQFF. In nucleotides, the CDR3 is TGTGCCAGCAGCGTAGGGGGCGGGACGATCTACAATGAGCAGTTCTTC. Variable domain in full (rest from reference TRBV9 and TRBJ2-1): DSGVTQTPKHLITATGQRVTLRCSPRSGDLSVYWYQQSLDQGLQFLIQYYNGEERAKGNILERFSAQQFPDLHSELNLSSLELGDSALYFCASSVGGGTIYNEQFFGPGTRLTVL.

This chain links TRBV20-1 with TRBJ2-1; no reliable D call. Germline values: CDR1 DFQATT, CDR2 SNEGSKA (reference sequence). This CDR3 spans 12 amino acids. V gave up 0 bases and J gave up 8 bases, with 8 bases separating them. CDR3 DNA sequence: TGCAGTGCTAGAGATCACGGATATGAGCAGTTCTTC. Translated, it gives CSARDHGYEQFF.

In this sample, this clonotype turned up a few times. The chain recombines TRBV27 with TRBJ2-7, with D maybe TRBD1 (5 bases). CDR1 MNHEY and CDR2 SMNVEV come from the germline V gene (reference sequence). The CDR3 totals 13 residues. Between the trimmed V and J ends, which lost 3 bases and 5 bases, there was a span of 11 bases. The CDR3 DNA reads TGTGCCAGCAGTTTCGCAGGGTCCAACGAGCAGTACTTC. Translated, it gives CASSFAGSNEQYF.

This clonotype was recorded a few times. This chain links TRBV6-2 or TRBV6-3 with TRBJ2-1; 14 bases fit TRBD2. Germline V gives CDR1 MNHEY, CDR2 SVGEGT. V dropped 2 bases and J dropped 2; count of bases not matched to a gene: 2. CDR3 length: 17 amino acids. The CDR3 region is CASSYAGLAGAYNEQFF. For the CDR3, the DNA is TGTGCCAGCAGTTACGCGGGACTAGCGGGGGCCTACAATGAGCAGTTCTTC.

The V gene is TRBV6-5, the J gene TRBJ2-3, with 9 bases identical to TRBD2. Per germline, CDR1 MNHEY and CDR2 SVGAGI. Trimming at V came to 7 bases and at J to 8 bases, leaving 10 bases not matched to a gene. The CDR3 is 14 amino acids. The CDR3 region is CASKLGAGGATQYF. The CDR3 DNA is TGTGCCAGCAAACTGGGGGCGGGGGGGGCTACGCAGTATTTT.

This clonotype was picked up a small number of times. This chain links TRBV5-1 with TRBJ2-1; D ambiguous. CDR3 length equals 14 residues. V was trimmed by 0 bases and J by 9 bases, leaving 13 bases between them. In germline, CDR1 is SGHRS, CDR2 YFSETQ. This CDR3 is CASSLELVGGEQFF. In DNA form, the CDR3 reads TGCGCCAGCAGCTTGGAGCTAGTAGGTGGTGAGCAGTTCTTC.

V is TRBV21-1 and J is TRBJ1-5; the table's D gene call, TRBD1, was not cross checked with the DNA. TRBV21-1 is reported as a pseudogene. This CDR3 spans 13 amino acids. CDR3 residues: CASSKGRDQPQHF. CDR3 coding DNA: TGTGCCAGCAGCAAAGGCAGGGATCAGCCCCAGCATTTT.

This chain links TRBV9 with TRBJ1-3; D unclear. Trimming shortened V by 0 bases and J by 3 bases, and 10 bases separated the two germline ends. CDR3 size: 15 residues. Germline V gene data show CDR1 as SGDLS and CDR2 as YYNGEE. The CDR3 region is CASSVGPGGGNTIYF. As DNA, the CDR3 is TGTGCCAGCAGCGTAGGCCCAGGCGGTGGAAACACCATATATTTT.

This clonotype was found many times. The genes are TRBV5-1 and TRBJ2-1; 9 bases fit TRBD1. The CDR3 has 15 amino acids. CDR1 SGHRS and CDR2 YFSETQ come from the germline V gene. V shed 4 bases, J shed 4 bases, and the junction held 6 bases outside the gene matches. CDR3: CASSRGQGGYNEQFF. As DNA, the CDR3 is TGCGCCAGCAGCCGGGGACAGGGAGGATACAATGAGCAGTTCTTC.

With regard to this clonotype: An end of the junction does not agree with germline; a read error may underlie this. V usage is TRBV7-6 and J usage is TRBJ1-5; D call uncertain. The germline CDR1 and CDR2 sequences are SGHVS and FNYEAQ. The CDR3 spans 13 residues. The CDR3 region is CAISLGSNQPQHF. Written as DNA, the CDR3 is TGTGCCATCAGCTTAGGCAGCAATCAGCCCCAGCATTTT.

This clonotype was observed a few times. This sequence joins TRBV4-1 and TRBJ2-7, with TRBD2 as a possible D gene (5 bases). This CDR3 comprises 16 residues. V shed 2 bases and J shed 6 bases, with 20 bases lying between them. The germline gives CDR1 MGHRA, CDR2 YSYEKL. CDR3 residues: CASSQQPFWGEGEQYF. The CDR3 DNA sequence: TGCGCCAGCAGCCAACAACCCTTCTGGGGTGAGGGCGAGCAGTACTTC.